This T cell receptor beta chain was identified in a study of read filtering for tumor transcriptome and immune sequencing. Overall study context: Mean patient age was about 66 years, range about 47 to 85; 17 male, around 15 female. By R-ISS, stages I, II and III held 8, 16 and 7 patients.

Molecular barcoded adaptors covering alpha/delta and beta/gamma chains were used on 400 to 450 ng RNA. TCRdb ran MiXCR on the reads and lists one entry per CDR3 protein. This sample has 100,000 to 150,000 distinct CDR3 sequences, with 10% to 15% found just once. In its sample, this clonotype was seen many times. The V end lost 5 bases, the J end lost 6 bases, and 14 bases lay between the germline ends. CDR1 is SGHVS and CDR2 is FNYEAQ in the germline V gene. The CDR3 has 14 residues. The specimen was a population of CD138-negative cells sorted from bone marrow. The V and J genes are TRBV7-6 and TRBJ2-1; TRBD2 is a possible D gene (6 bases). The sequence was obtained from a donor aged 40 or over with multiple myeloma. DNA of the CDR3: TGTGCCAGCAGCCCCGTGGCGGGGCGCAATGAGCAGTTCTTC. Translated: CASSPVAGRNEQFF.